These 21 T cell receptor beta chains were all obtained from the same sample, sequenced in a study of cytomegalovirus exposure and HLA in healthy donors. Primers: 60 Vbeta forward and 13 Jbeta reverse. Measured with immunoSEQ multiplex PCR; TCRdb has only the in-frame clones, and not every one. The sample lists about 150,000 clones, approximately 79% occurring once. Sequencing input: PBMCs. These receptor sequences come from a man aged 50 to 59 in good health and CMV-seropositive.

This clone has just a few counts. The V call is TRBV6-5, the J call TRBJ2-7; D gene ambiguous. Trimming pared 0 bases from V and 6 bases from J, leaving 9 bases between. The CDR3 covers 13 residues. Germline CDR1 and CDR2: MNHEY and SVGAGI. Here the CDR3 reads CASSYSYLLEQYF. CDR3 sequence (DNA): TGTGCCAGCAGTTACTCCTATCTGCTCGAGCAGTACTTC.

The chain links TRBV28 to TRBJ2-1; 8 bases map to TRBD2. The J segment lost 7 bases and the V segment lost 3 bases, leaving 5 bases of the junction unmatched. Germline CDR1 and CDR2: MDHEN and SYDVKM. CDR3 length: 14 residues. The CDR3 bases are TGTGCCAGCAGTTTCACTAGCGGTAGAAATGAGCAGTTCTTC. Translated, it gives CASSFTSGRNEQFF.

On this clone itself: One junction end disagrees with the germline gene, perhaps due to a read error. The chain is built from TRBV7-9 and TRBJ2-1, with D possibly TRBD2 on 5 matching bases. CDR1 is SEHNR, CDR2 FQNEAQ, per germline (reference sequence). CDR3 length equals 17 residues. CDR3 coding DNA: TGTTCCAGCAGCTTAGTTGGACTTCACCGCTCCTACAATGAGCAGTTCTTC. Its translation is CSSSLVGLHRSYNEQFF. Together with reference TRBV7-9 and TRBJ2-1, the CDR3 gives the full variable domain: DTGVSQNPRHKITKRGQNVTFRCDPISEHNRLYWYRQTLGQGPEFLTYFQNEAQLEKSRLLSDRFSAERPKGSFSTLEIQRTEQGDSAMYLCSSSLVGLHRSYNEQFFGPGTRLTVL.

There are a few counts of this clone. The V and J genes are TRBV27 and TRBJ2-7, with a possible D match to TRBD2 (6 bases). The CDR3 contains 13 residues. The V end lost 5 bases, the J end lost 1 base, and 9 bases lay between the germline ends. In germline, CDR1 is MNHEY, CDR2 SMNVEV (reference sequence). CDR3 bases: TGTGCCAGCAGTCTGACTAGTTCCTACGAGCAGTACTTC. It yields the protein CASSLTSSYEQYF.

CDR3 in DNA: TGTGCCAGCAGCTTACTAGGAGGGGACAGGACTAAGGATGAGCAGTTCTTC. This gives the protein CASSLLGGDRTKDEQFF. The gene calls are TRBV7-8 and TRBJ2-1; 8 bases are a match to TRBD1. Looked up from germline, CDR1 is SGHVS and CDR2 is FQNEAQ. The V gene end was trimmed by 2 bases and the J gene end by 8 bases; junction bases not matched to a gene: 14. CDR3 length equals 17 residues.

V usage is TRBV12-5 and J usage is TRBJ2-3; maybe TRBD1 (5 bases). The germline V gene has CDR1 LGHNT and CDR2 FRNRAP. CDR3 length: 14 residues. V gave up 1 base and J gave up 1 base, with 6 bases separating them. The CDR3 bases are TGTGCTAGTGGTTTGGGCAGGGGCACAGATACGCAGTATTTT. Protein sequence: CASGLGRGTDTQYF. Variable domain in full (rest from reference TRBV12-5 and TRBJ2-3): DARVTQTPRHKVTEMGQEVTMRCQPILGHNTVFWYRQTMMQGLELLAYFRNRAPLDDSGMPKDRFSAEMPDATLATLKIQPSEPRDSAVYFCASGLGRGTDTQYFGPGTRLTVL.

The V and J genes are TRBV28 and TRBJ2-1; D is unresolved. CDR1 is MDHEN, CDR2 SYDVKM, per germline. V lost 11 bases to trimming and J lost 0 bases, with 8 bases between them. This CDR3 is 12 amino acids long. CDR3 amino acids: CALRSSYNEQFF. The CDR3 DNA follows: TGTGCCTTGCGGAGCTCCTACAATGAGCAGTTCTTC.

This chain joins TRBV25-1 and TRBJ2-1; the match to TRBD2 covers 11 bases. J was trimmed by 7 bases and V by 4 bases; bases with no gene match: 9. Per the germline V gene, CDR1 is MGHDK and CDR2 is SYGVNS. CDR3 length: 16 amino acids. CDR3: CASSVTLAGGENEQFF. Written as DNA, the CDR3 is TGTGCCAGCAGTGTTACTCTAGCGGGAGGAGAAAATGAGCAGTTCTTC.

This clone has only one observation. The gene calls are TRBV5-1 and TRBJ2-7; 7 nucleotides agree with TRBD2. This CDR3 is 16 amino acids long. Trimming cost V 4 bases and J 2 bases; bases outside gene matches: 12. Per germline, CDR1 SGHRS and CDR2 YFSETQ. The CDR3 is CASSVGGSDYTYEQYF. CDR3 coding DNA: TGCGCCAGCAGCGTCGGCGGGAGTGACTATACCTACGAGCAGTACTTC.

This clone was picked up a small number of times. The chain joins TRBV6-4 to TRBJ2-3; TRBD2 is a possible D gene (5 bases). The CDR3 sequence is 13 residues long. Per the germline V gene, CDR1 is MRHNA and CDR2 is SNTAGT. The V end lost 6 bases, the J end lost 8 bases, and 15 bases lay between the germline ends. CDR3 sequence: CASSFGLTGTQYF. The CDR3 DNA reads TGTGCCAGCAGCTTCGGACTTACGGGTACGCAGTATTTT.

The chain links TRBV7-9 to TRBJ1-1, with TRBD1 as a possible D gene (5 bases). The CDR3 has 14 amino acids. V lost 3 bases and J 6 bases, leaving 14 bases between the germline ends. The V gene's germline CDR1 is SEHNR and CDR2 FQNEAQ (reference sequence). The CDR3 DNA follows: TGTGCCAGCAGCTTTGGACGCGGGGCCTCTGAAGCTTTCTTT. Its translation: CASSFGRGASEAFF.

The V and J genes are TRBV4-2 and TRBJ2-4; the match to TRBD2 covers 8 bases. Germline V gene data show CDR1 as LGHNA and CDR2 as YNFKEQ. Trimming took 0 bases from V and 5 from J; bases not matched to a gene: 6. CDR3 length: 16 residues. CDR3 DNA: TGTGCCAGCAGCCAAGATGGGTGGCGGGAGGAAAACATTCAGTACTTC. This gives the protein CASSQDGWREENIQYF.

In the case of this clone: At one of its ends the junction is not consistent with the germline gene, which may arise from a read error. The CDR3 reads CSSSLRDRVYEQYF. Written as DNA, the CDR3 is TGTTCCAGCAGCCTCCGGGACAGGGTCTACGAGCAGTACTTC. This sequence joins TRBV7-9 and TRBJ2-7; 9 bases map to TRBD1. Germline V gene data show CDR1 as SEHNR and CDR2 as FQNEAQ (reference sequence). This CDR3 contains 14 residues.

The CDR3 protein is CANRSGEETNEQFF. CDR3 nucleotides: TGTGCCAACAGAAGTGGGGAGGAGACCAATGAGCAGTTCTTC. The chain is built from TRBV28 and TRBJ2-1; a weak D match, TRBD2 (6 bases). V was pared by 10 bases and J by 6 bases, with 19 bases between. The CDR3 contains 14 residues. Germline CDR1 reads MDHEN; CDR2 reads SYDVKM.

CDR3 region: CASSIGGFGNQPQHF. The CDR3 DNA sequence: TGTGCCAGTAGTATTGGCGGGTTCGGCAATCAGCCCCAGCATTTT. The rearrangement links TRBV19 to TRBJ1-5; D gene ambiguous. The germline V gene encodes CDR1 LNHDA and CDR2 SQIVND (reference sequence). The CDR3 covers 15 residues. Trimming removed 3 bases from V and 2 bases from J, with 11 bases in between. The full variable domain, its missing parts supplied by reference TRBV19 and TRBJ1-5, is DGGITQSPKYLFRKEGQNVTLSCEQNLNHDAMYWYRQDPGQGLRLIYYSQIVNDFQKGDIAEGYSVSREKKESFPLTVTSAQKNPTAFYLCASSIGGFGNQPQHFGDGTRLSIL.

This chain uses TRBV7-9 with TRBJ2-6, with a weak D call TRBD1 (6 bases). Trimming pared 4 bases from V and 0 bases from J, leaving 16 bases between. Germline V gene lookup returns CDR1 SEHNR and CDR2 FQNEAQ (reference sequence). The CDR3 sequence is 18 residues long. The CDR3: CASSSLTGSNSGANVLTF. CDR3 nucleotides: TGTGCCAGCAGCTCACTTACAGGGTCGAACTCTGGGGCCAACGTCCTGACTTTC.

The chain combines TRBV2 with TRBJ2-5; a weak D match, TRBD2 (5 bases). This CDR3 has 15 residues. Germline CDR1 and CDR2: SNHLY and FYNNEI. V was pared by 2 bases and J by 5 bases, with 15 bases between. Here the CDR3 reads CASSEYYRRGETQYF. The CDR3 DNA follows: TGTGCCAGCAGTGAATATTACAGACGGGGTGAGACCCAGTACTTC.

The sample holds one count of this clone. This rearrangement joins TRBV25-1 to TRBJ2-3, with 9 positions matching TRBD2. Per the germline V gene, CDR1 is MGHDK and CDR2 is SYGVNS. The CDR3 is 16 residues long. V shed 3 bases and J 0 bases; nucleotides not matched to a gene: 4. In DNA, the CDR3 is TGTGCCAGCAGTGAGACTAGCGGAAAAAGCACAGATACGCAGTATTTT. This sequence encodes CASSETSGKSTDTQYF.

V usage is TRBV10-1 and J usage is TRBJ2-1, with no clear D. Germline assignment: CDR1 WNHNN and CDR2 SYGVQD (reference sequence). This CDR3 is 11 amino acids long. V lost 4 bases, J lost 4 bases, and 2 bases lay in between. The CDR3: CASSAYNEQFF. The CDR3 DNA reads TGCGCCAGCAGTGCTTACAATGAGCAGTTCTTC.

The CDR3 region has the DNA TGTGCCAGTAGTATAGGGGGCAGGGGGCGCGGTCAGCCCCAGCATTTT. Its protein product is CASSIGGRGRGQPQHF. J is TRBJ1-5 and V is TRBV19; 8 bases match TRBD1. This CDR3 comprises 16 residues. Germline V gene data show CDR1 as LNHDA and CDR2 as SQIVND (reference sequence). V dropped 1 base and J dropped 6; count of bases not matched to a gene: 8.

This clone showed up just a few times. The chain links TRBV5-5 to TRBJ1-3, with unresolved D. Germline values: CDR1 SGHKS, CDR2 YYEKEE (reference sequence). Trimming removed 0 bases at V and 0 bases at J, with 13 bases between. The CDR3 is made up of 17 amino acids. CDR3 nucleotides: TGTGCCAGCAGCTTGGCGCCTGATCGAGCCTCTGGAAACACCATATATTTT. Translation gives CASSLAPDRASGNTIYF. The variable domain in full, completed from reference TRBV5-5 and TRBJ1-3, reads DAGVTQSPTHLIKTRGQQVTLRCSPISGHKSVSWYQQVLGQGPQFIFQYYEKEERGRGNFPDRFSARQFPNYSSELNVNALLLGDSALYLCASSLAPDRASGNTIYFGEGSWLTVV.